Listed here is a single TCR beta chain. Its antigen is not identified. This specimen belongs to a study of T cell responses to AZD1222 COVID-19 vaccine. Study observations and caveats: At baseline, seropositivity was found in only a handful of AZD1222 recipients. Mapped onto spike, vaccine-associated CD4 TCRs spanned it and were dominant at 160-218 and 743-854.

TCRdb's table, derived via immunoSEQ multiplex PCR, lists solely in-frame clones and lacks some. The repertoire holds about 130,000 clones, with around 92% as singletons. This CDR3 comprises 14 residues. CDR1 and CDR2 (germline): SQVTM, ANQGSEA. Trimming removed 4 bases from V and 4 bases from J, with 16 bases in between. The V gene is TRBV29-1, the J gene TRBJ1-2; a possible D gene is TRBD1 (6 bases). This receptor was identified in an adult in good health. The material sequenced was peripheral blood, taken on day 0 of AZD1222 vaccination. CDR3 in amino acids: CSVGPRGSVYGYTF. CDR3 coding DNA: TGCAGCGTTGGTCCTAGGGGGTCGGTCTATGGCTACACCTTC. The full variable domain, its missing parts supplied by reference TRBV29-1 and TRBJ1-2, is SAVISQKPSRDICQRGTSLTIQCQVDSQVTMMFWYRQQPGQSLTLIATANQGSEATYESGFVIDKFPISRPNLTFSTLTVSNMSPEDSSIYLCSVGPRGSVYGYTFGSGTRLTVV.